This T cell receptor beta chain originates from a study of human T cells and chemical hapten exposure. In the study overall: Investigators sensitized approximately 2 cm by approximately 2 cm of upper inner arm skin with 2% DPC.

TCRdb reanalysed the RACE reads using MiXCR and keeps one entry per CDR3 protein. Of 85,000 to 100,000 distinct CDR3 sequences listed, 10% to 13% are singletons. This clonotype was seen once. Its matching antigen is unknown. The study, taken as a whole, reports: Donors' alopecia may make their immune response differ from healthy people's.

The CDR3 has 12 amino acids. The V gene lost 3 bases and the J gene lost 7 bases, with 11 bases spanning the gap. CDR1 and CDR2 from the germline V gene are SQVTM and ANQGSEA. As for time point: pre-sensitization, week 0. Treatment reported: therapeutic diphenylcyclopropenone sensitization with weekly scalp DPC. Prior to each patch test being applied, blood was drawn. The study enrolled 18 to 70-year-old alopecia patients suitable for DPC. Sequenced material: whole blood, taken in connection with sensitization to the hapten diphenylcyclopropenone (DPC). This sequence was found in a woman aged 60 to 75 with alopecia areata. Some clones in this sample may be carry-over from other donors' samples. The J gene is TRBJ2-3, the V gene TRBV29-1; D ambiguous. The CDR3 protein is CSVDPARNTQYF. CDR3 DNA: TGCAGCGTTGATCCCGCGAGGAATACGCAGTATTTT.